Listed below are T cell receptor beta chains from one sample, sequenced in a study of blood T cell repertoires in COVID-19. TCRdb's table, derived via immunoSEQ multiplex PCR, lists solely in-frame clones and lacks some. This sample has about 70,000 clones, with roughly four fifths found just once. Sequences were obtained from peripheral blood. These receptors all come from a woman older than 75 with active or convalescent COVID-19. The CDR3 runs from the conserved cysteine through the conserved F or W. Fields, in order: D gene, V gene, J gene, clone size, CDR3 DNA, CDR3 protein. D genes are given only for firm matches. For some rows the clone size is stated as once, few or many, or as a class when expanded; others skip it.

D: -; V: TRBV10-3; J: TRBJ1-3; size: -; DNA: TGTGCCATCAGTGAGCATGGGGGGTCCCCCACATATTTT; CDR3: CAISEHGGSPTYF
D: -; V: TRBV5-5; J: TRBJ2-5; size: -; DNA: TGTGCCAGCAGCTTGACAGGGATAAGGGAGACCCAGTACTTC; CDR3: CASSLTGIRETQYF
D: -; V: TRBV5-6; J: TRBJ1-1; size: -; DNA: TGTGCCAGCACCACGGACAGGAACACTGAAGCTTTCTTT; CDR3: CASTTDRNTEAFF
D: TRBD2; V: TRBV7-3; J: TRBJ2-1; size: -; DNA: TGTGCCAGCAGCTTAACGCGAGCTAGCGGGGGAGATGAGCAGTTCTTC; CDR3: CASSLTRASGGDEQFF
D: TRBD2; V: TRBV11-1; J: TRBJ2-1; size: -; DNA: TGTGCCAGCAGCTCGCGGGGGGGCTCCTACAATGAGCAGTTCTTC; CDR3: CASSSRGGSYNEQFF
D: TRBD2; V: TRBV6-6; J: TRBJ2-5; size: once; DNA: TGTGCCAGCAGTCTCTGGACTAGGCGGAAACCGCCAGAGACCCAGTACTTC; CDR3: CASSLWTRRKPPETQYF
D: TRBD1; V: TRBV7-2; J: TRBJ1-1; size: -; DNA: TGTGCCAGCAGCTTGACAGGGGATGGATACACTGAAGCTTTCTTT; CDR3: CASSLTGDGYTEAFF
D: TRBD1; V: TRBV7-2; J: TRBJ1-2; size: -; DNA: TGTGCCAGCAGCGATCCGAGACAGGGGCGGTACTATGGCTACACCTTC; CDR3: CASSDPRQGRYYGYTF
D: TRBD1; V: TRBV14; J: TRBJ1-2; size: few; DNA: TGTGCCAGCAGCCAAGTCACCCCGACAGGGGCCGGCTACACCTTC; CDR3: CASSQVTPTGAGYTF
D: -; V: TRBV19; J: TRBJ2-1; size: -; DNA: TGTGCCAGTAGTACGGACCCGGGGATGGGTGAGCAGTTCTTC; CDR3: CASSTDPGMGEQFF
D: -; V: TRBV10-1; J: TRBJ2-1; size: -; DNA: TGCGCCAGCAGTGAGAGTAGCCTTTCCTACAATGAGCAGTTCTTC; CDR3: CASSESSLSYNEQFF
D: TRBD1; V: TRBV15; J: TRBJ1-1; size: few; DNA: TGTGCCACCAGCAGACCGGGACAGGGGTCCACTGAAGCTTTCTTT; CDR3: CATSRPGQGSTEAFF
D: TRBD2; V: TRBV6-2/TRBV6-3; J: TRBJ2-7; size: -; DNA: TGTGCCAGCAGTACCCGCGGGGGGCCAGCCTACGAGCAGTACTTC; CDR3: CASSTRGGPAYEQYF
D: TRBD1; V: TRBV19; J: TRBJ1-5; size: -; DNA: TGTGCCAGTAGTACCCGGACAGGGGGACGTGTAAGTGGCAATCAGCCCCAGCATTTT; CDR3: CASSTRTGGRVSGNQPQHF
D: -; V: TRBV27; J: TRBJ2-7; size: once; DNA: TGTGCCAGCAGTTGGGGCCCCTCCTACGAGCAGTACTTC; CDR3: CASSWGPSYEQYF
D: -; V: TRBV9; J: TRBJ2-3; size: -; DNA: TGTGCCAGCAGCGTAGCTTCAGGAGATACGCAGTATTTT; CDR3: CASSVASGDTQYF
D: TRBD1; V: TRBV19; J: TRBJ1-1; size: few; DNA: TGTGCCAGTAGTTGGGACAGGGGGGGTGAAGCTTTCTTT; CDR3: CASSWDRGGEAFF
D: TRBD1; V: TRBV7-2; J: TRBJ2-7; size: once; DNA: TGTGCCAGCAGCTTAGCAGTAGACAGGGAATACGAGCAGTACTTC; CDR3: CASSLAVDREYEQYF
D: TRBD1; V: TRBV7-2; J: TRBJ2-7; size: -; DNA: TGTGCCAGCAGCTTAGTGGGACAGAGCTCCTACGAGCAGTACTTC; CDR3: CASSLVGQSSYEQYF
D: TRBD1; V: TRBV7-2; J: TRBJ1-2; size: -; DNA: TGTGCCAGCAGCTCGCGACAGGGGGTACCCTATGGCTACACCTTC; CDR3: CASSSRQGVPYGYTF
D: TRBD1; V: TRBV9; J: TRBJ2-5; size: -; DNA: TGTGCCAGCAGCTCCCGGGACAGCCAACAAGAGACCCAGTACTTC; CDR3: CASSSRDSQQETQYF
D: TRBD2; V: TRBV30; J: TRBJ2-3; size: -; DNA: TGTAGTCGGTCTAGCGGGGGGGCATTTTTAAATACGCAGTATTTT; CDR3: CSRSSGGAFLNTQYF
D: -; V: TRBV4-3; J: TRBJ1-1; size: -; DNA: TGCGCCAGCAGCCAACCAGGGGACCTGAACACTGAAGCTTTCTTT; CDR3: CASSQPGDLNTEAFF
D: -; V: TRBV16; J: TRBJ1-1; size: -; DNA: TGTGCCAGCAGCCAATCCCAGGGATCCACTGAAGCTTTCTTT; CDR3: CASSQSQGSTEAFF
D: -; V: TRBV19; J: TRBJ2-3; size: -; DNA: TGTGCCAGTAGGGCGGCCTACCCCACAGATACGCAGTATTTT; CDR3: CASRAAYPTDTQYF
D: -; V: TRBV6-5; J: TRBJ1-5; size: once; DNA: TGTGCCAGCAGTCGAACCGGGATAAATCAGCCCCAGCATTTT; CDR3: CASSRTGINQPQHF
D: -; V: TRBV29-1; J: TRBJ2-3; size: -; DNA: TGCAGCGACTCGCAGGCCACCACAGATACGCAGTATTTT; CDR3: CSDSQATTDTQYF
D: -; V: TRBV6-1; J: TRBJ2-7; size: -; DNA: TGTGCCAGCAGTGAAGAGACAGGTGGGGCGGGTGAGCAGTACTTC; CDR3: CASSEETGGAGEQYF
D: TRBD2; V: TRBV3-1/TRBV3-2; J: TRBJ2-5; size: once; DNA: TGTGCCAGCAGGCACCATAGCGGGGGGGAAGAGACCCAGTACTTC; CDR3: CASRHHSGGEETQYF
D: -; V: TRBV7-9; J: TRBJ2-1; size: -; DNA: TGTGCCAGCAGCTTAGGGCAGGGGTGGAATGAGCAGTTCTTC; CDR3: CASSLGQGWNEQFF
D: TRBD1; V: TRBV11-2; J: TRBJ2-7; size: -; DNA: TGTGCCAGCAGCCCCGGACAGGATGGGCAGTACTTC; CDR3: CASSPGQDGQYF